This TCR beta chain was identified during a study of regulatory T cells in long-lasting Graves disease. Arm-PCR of CDR3 regions and iRepertoire HTBI primers were used to build TCR beta libraries. TCRdb processed the multiplex PCR reads anew with MiXCR; each CDR3 protein has one entry. The repertoire includes under 250,000 distinct CDR3 sequences, roughly 19% of them detected once, and approximately 12% sits in the top ten. The CDR3 covers 16 residues. Per germline, CDR1 SEHNR and CDR2 FQNEAQ (reference sequence). Time point described: newly diagnosed GD, antithyroid drugs for less than 3 months. From PBMCs, RNA was extracted and then used to make the TCR library. Graves' disease was diagnosed by American Thyroid Association guidelines. These sequences were also reported in another study, on T cells in Graves' hyperthyroidism and ophthalmopathy.

The source of this sequence is a young woman with Graves disease. The chain has TRBV7-9 and TRBJ2-7; D remains ambiguous. Gene TRBJ2-5 matches the end of the DNA better, so the J call may be wrong. The sequences come from peripheral blood mononuclear cells (PBMCs), collected at new diagnosis, from a patient treated with antithyroid drugs. The CDR3 here is CASSLLKEEYQETQYF. DNA of the CDR3: TGTGCCAGCAGCCTCTTGAAAGAGGAGTACCAAGAGACCCAGTACTTC.